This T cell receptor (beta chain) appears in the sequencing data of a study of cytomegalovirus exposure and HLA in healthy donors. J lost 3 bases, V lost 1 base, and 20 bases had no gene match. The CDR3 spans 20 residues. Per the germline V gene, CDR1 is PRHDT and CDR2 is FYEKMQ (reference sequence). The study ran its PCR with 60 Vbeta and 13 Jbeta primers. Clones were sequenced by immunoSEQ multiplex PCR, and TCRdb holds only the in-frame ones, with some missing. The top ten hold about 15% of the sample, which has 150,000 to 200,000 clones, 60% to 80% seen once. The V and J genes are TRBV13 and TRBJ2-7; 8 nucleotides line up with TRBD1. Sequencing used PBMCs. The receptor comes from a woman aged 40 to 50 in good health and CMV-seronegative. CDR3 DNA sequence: TGTGCCAGCAGCTTAGCCACCTATGGACAGGGTCCGCTTACAGGCTACGAGCAGTACTTC. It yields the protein CASSLATYGQGPLTGYEQYF.